A single count supports the clone carrying this T cell receptor (beta chain). Its target is not known. CDR1 and CDR2 (germline): SQVTM, ANQGSEA. This CDR3 contains 14 residues. V was clipped by 6 bases and J by 3 bases, with 15 bases between them. This record comes from a study of cytomegalovirus exposure and HLA in healthy donors. Study results and caveats: Rare sequences made up most TCRs, while some public TCRs were found in many donors. According to reports, the classifier identified cytomegalovirus status with high specificity and sensitivity.

Sequencing used immunoSEQ multiplex PCR; TCRdb keeps in-frame clones, though not all of them. The data show 120,000 or so clones, with about 88% seen just once and approximately 1.1% held by the top ten. Sequenced input: PBMCs. The chain is built from TRBV29-1 and TRBJ2-1, with D possibly TRBD1 on 6 matching bases. This TCR was sampled from a woman between 18 and 29 years old in good health and CMV-seronegative. The CDR3 sequence: CSVVKGEGYNEQFF. DNA for the CDR3: TGCAGCGTCGTCAAGGGGGAAGGCTACAATGAGCAGTTCTTC.